This TCR beta chain is drawn from a study of control samples from healthy donors and cancer patients (TCRdb year 2020). Concerning this clone itself: This receptor's antigen is unknown. Per-base quality was not reported, and no clone a single base away is much larger than it.

The germline V gene (reference sequence) yields LNHNV for CDR1 and YYDKDF for CDR2. The V and J ends are trimmed by 3 bases and 2 bases, leaving 11 bases between them. The CDR3 covers 14 residues, taking in both the cysteine and the phenylalanine. Kept here is only the CDR3 DNA, which spans 42 bases and is read in frame from base 1. Library method: the immunoSEQ multiplex PCR assay. Entries here come from immuneACCESS through TCRdb and include only in-frame sequences with V and J called. Some clones fail to appear in such tables; in the studies checked, an unresolved V gene covers under half of the shortfall, and the cause of the remainder is unknown. This sample gives 140,000 or so clones in total; 75% to 90% of them show up just once. Roughly 5% of the sample is taken by the ten largest.

The sequencing sample was made of blood. The TCR was taken from a man younger than 40 in good health. In this chain, TRBV15 is recombined with TRBJ2-7; TRBD1 is a possible D gene, resting on 6 matching bases. CDR3 region: CATSRDPGAYEQYF. The sequence in DNA is TGTGCCACCAGCAGGGACCCAGGGGCCTACGAGCAGTACTTC. The full variable domain, with segments outside the CDR3 supplied by the reference TRBV15 and TRBJ2-7 proteins, appears as DAMVIQNPRYQVTQFGKPVTLSCSQTLNHNVMYWYQQKSSQAPKLLFHYYDKDFNNEADTPDNFQSRRPNTSFCFLDIRSPGLGDTAMYLCATSRDPGAYEQYFGPGTRLTVT.